Shown below are 24 T cell receptor beta chains from a single sample sequenced in a study of T cells in Graves' hyperthyroidism and ophthalmopathy. Amplification targeted TCR beta CDR3 regions from RNA transcripts. An initial round of RT-PCR targeting the TCR CDR3 relied on the HTBI primer set. MiXCR, applied by TCRdb to the multiplex PCR reads, yields one record per CDR3 protein. The sample shows more than 550,000 distinct CDR3 sequences, approximately 15% of them seen only once. The sequencing input was blood. Source of these receptors: a man aged 45-60 years with Graves' hyperthyroidism.

This clonotype has at least ten counts. The rearrangement joins TRBV12-3 or TRBV12-4 to TRBJ1-5; D remains unclear. Trimming shortened V by 3 bases and J by 5 bases, and 5 bases separated the two germline ends. The CDR3 is made up of 12 amino acids. CDR3 loop: CASSFSDQPQHF. The DNA of the CDR3 is TGTGCCAGCAGTTTTTCAGATCAGCCCCAGCATTTT.

The V call is TRBV28, the J call TRBJ2-1, with D maybe TRBD1 (6 bases). Germline values: CDR1 MDHEN, CDR2 SYDVKM. Between the trimmed V and J ends, which lost 2 bases and 3 bases, there was a span of 11 bases. This CDR3 has 15 amino acids. CDR3 residues: CASSLTGQIYNEQFF. The CDR3 DNA follows: TGTGCCAGCAGTTTAACCGGACAGATCTACAATGAGCAGTTCTTC.

J is TRBJ1-1 and V is TRBV9; D gene uncertain. The CDR3 is 12 residues long. CDR1 and CDR2 from the germline V gene are SGDLS and YYNGEE. The V gene lost 0 bases and the J gene lost 11 bases, with 11 bases spanning the gap. In DNA form, the CDR3 reads TGTGCCAGCAGCGTAGCGGAGGGCCGGGCTTTCTTT. This translates into CASSVAEGRAFF.

The chain joins TRBV28 to TRBJ2-1; D ambiguous. V was clipped by 5 bases and J by 8 bases, with 13 bases between them. This CDR3 has 13 amino acids. Germline V gene data show CDR1 as MDHEN and CDR2 as SYDVKM. The CDR3 sequence: CASSPPGLDEQFF. CDR3 DNA sequence: TGTGCCAGCAGTCCCCCCGGGTTGGATGAGCAGTTCTTC. The full variable domain, in which reference TRBV28 and TRBJ2-1 provide the parts outside the CDR3, is DVKVTQSSRYLVKRTGEKVFLECVQDMDHENMFWYRQDPGLGLRLIYFSYDVKMKEKGDIPEGYSVSREKKERFSLILESASTNQTSMYLCASSPPGLDEQFFGPGTRLTVL.

This clonotype was found many times. The rearrangement uses TRBV27 and TRBJ1-4, with D uncertain. V was cut by 4 bases and J by 2 bases, with 5 bases left in between. CDR3 length equals 13 residues. Germline V lookup: CDR1 MNHEY, CDR2 SMNVEV (reference sequence). CDR3 sequence (DNA): TGTGCCAGCAGTTGGAATACTAATGAAAAACTGTTTTTT. This encodes CASSWNTNEKLFF.

This clonotype was counted ten times or more. The chain carries TRBV5-1 and TRBJ1-2; no clear D. Trimming left V 0 bases short and J 2 bases short, with 8 bases between. The CDR3 length is 14 residues. Germline values: CDR1 SGHRS, CDR2 YFSETQ. CDR3 sequence (DNA): TGCGCCAGCAGCTTGGAAGCGGGGAACTATGGCTACACCTTC. Translating gives CASSLEAGNYGYTF.

There are many counts of this clonotype. The chain is built from TRBV24-1 and TRBJ2-3; TRBD2 agrees at 12 bases. Germline assignment: CDR1 KGHDR and CDR2 SFDVKD. The CDR3 consists of 16 residues. Unmatched junction bases numbered 3, after V lost 3 bases and J lost 3 bases. This chain's CDR3 is CATSDPGTSGTDTQYF. The CDR3 coding sequence is TGTGCCACCAGTGATCCCGGGACTAGCGGGACAGATACGCAGTATTTT.

This clonotype was observed a few times. CDR3 nucleotide sequence: TGTGCCAGCAGCCTTGGGGGGGCTGATGGCTACACCTTC. It yields the protein CASSLGGADGYTF. The gene calls are TRBV2 and TRBJ1-2, with D perhaps matching TRBD1 (6 bases). The CDR3 spans 13 residues. V was cut by 6 bases and J by 6 bases, with 14 bases left in between. Germline V CDR1 and CDR2: SNHLY, FYNNEI.

The rearrangement uses TRBV27 and TRBJ2-7; unclear D gene. This CDR3 spans 15 amino acids. In germline, CDR1 is MNHEY, CDR2 SMNVEV (reference sequence). With 3 bases removed from V and 0 bases from J, the gap between germline ends came to 12 bases. In nucleotides, the CDR3 is TGTGCCAGCAGTTTTTGGGCAGAGCGCTCCTACGAGCAGTACTTC. Amino acid sequence: CASSFWAERSYEQYF.

This clonotype was counted ten times or more. The V and J genes are TRBV29-1 and TRBJ2-1; tentatively, D is TRBD1 or TRBD2 (5 bases each). V was cut by 6 bases and J by 7 bases, with 13 bases left in between. Germline CDR1 and CDR2: SQVTM and ANQGSEA. This CDR3 region has 12 residues. The CDR3 DNA is TGCAGCGTCGCCGGGACCTCTAATGAGCAGTTCTTC. Amino acids: CSVAGTSNEQFF.

The rearrangement joins TRBV7-9 to TRBJ2-1; TRBD1 agrees at 8 bases. Germline V gene data show CDR1 as SEHNR and CDR2 as FQNEAQ (reference sequence). V lost 5 bases and J lost 0; bases outside the gene matches: 6. The CDR3 is 16 amino acids. Here the CDR3 DNA reads TGTGCCAGCAGCCCGAGGACAGGGTTCTCCTACAATGAGCAGTTCTTC. Amino acids: CASSPRTGFSYNEQFF.

V usage is TRBV2 and J usage is TRBJ2-5; 10 bases map to TRBD2. The CDR3 runs to 17 residues. J lost 1 base, V lost 0 bases, and 5 bases had no gene match. CDR1 is SNHLY and CDR2 is FYNNEI in the germline V gene. As DNA, the CDR3 is TGTGCCAGCAGTGAAGCTGTTAGCGGGGGGCTCCAAGAGACCCAGTACTTC. It is translated as CASSEAVSGGLQETQYF.

The V gene is TRBV19, the J gene TRBJ1-1; D not resolved. Germline V CDR1 and CDR2: LNHDA, SQIVND (reference sequence). Trimming stripped 2 bases from V and 0 bases from J, with 10 bases between. The CDR3 has 15 residues. DNA for the CDR3: TGTGCCAGTAGTATAATGGCAGCTATGAACACTGAAGCTTTCTTT. Translation gives CASSIMAAMNTEAFF.

This clonotype was found a few times. This chain uses TRBV28 with TRBJ2-2; tentatively, D is TRBD2 (5 bases). V was clipped by 6 bases and J by 7 bases, with 18 bases between them. Germline V gene data show CDR1 as MDHEN and CDR2 as SYDVKM. The CDR3 covers 15 residues. CDR3 loop: CASSPAGVGNGELFF. CDR3 sequence (DNA): TGTGCCAGCAGCCCGGCCGGGGTGGGGAACGGGGAGCTGTTTTTT.

At least ten counts were recorded for this clonotype. The V call is TRBV6-1, the J call TRBJ2-2, with 9 bases aligning to TRBD1. This CDR3 is 16 amino acids long. V lost 5 bases and J lost 6; bases outside the gene matches: 10. Germline loops: CDR1 MNHNS, CDR2 SASEGT. CDR3 sequence reads: CASSLTGTGTPGELFF. For the CDR3, the DNA is TGTGCCAGCAGTCTGACCGGGACAGGGACCCCCGGGGAGCTGTTTTTT.

In regard to this clonotype: A much larger clone lies one base from this, so it may be a read error. The CDR3 nucleotides read TGTGCCAGCAGCTTAAAGGACAGGGCCGCCCCAACCAGCTCCTACAATGAGCAGTTCTTC. It codes for CASSLKDRAAPTSSYNEQFF. This chain connects TRBV13 to TRBJ2-1; 8 nucleotides align to TRBD1. In germline, CDR1 is PRHDT, CDR2 FYEKMQ (reference sequence). The V and J ends lost 2 bases and 0 bases, in that order; junction bases with no gene match: 15. This CDR3 has 20 amino acids. Drawing the rest from reference TRBV13 and TRBJ2-1, the complete variable domain is AAGVIQSPRHLIKEKRETATLKCYPIPRHDTVYWYQQGPGQDPQFLISFYEKMQSDKGSIPDRFSAQQFSDYHSELNMSSLELGDSALYFCASSLKDRAAPTSSYNEQFFGPGTRLTVL.

This clonotype was observed a handful of times. V and J are TRBV3-1 and TRBJ2-5; maybe TRBD1 (6 bases). The CDR3 is made up of 16 amino acids. The V gene's germline CDR1 is LGHDT and CDR2 YNNKEL (reference sequence). Trimming shortened V by 6 bases and J by 2 bases, and 19 bases separated the two germline ends. CDR3 nucleotide sequence: TGTGCCAGCAGGCAAAGTCGCCTAGGGACACAAGAGACCCAGTACTTC. Translating it yields CASRQSRLGTQETQYF.

This clonotype turned up a few times. A read error may explain this, as a much larger clone is one base away. The rearrangement links TRBV19 to TRBJ1-1; 9 nucleotides align to TRBD1. In germline, CDR1 is LNHDA, CDR2 SQIVND (reference sequence). The CDR3 is 16 amino acids. The junction had 14 bases not matched to a gene; V was cut back by 5 bases and J by 7 bases. CDR3 residues: CASSEFYRGRRIEAFF. DNA for the CDR3: TGTGCCAGTAGTGAATTCTACAGGGGGCGCCGAATTGAAGCTTTCTTT.

The V gene is TRBV19, the J gene TRBJ2-2; D may be TRBD1 or TRBD2 (5 bases each). This CDR3 contains 15 residues. Germline assignment: CDR1 LNHDA and CDR2 SQIVND (reference sequence). Trimming left V 4 bases short and J 5 bases short, with 14 bases between. The DNA of the CDR3 is TGTGCCAGTAGTAGGACGGCTGAGGGGACCGGGGAGCTGTTTTTT. As protein: CASSRTAEGTGELFF.

V and J are TRBV29-1 and TRBJ2-1; 10 nucleotides match TRBD1. Trimming at V came to 7 bases and at J to 2 bases, leaving 5 bases not matched to a gene. CDR1 is SQVTM, CDR2 ANQGSEA, per germline. CDR3 length equals 14 residues. DNA for the CDR3: TGCAGCGCACGGGACAGGGGCGCCTACAATGAGCAGTTCTTC. This gives the protein CSARDRGAYNEQFF.

This rearrangement joins TRBV7-9 to TRBJ2-7, with D unresolved. Germline V lookup: CDR1 SEHNR, CDR2 FQNEAQ (reference sequence). The CDR3 sequence is 17 residues long. Trimming took off 7 bases at V and 2 bases at J, with 24 bases between the two ends. The CDR3 DNA sequence: TGTGCCAGCAACCCGCCCCCCAAGTCAGGAGACCCCTACGAGCAGTACTTC. Protein: CASNPPPKSGDPYEQYF.

This chain joins TRBV3-1 and TRBJ2-3, with 13 nucleotides matching TRBD2. Germline V gives CDR1 LGHDT, CDR2 YNNKEL (reference sequence). V shed 2 bases, J shed 5 bases, and the junction held 7 bases outside the gene matches. The CDR3 is 17 amino acids. The CDR3: CASSQRGTSGRVDTQYF. CDR3 bases: TGTGCCAGCAGCCAAAGAGGCACTAGCGGGAGGGTAGATACGCAGTATTTT.

In its sample, this clonotype was seen many times. The J gene is TRBJ2-3, the V gene TRBV5-1; 8 nucleotides match TRBD2. Germline V gene lookup returns CDR1 SGHRS and CDR2 YFSETQ. CDR3 length: 15 amino acids. Losses at the gene ends were 6 bases for V and 4 bases for J; bases not matched to a gene: 10. The CDR3 loop is CASTSEAGVADTQYF. The CDR3 DNA is TGCGCCAGCACCAGTGAAGCGGGAGTTGCAGATACGCAGTATTTT.

This clonotype has only one observation. One end of the junction varies from germline; a read error may be responsible. The chain employs TRBV18 and TRBJ1-1, with 7 bases identical to TRBD1. From germline, CDR1 is KGHSH and CDR2 LQKENI. The CDR3 runs to 13 residues. This chain's CDR3 is CASRQGLNTEASF. For the CDR3, the DNA is TGTGCCAGCCGACAGGGTTTGAACACTGAAGCTTCCTTT.